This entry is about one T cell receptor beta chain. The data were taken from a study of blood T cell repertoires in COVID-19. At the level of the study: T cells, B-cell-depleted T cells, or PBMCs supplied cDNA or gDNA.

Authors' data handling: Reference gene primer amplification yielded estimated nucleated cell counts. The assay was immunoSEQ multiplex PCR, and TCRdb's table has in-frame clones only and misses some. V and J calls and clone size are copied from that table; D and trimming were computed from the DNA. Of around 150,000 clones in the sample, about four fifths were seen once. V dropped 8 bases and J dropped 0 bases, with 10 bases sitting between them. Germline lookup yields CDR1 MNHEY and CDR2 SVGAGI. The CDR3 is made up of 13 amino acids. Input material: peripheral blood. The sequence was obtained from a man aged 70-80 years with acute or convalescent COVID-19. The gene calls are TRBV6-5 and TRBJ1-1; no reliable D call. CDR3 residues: CASYSSVNTEAFF. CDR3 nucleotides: TGTGCCAGCTATTCTTCGGTGAACACTGAAGCTTTCTTT.